Described below is a single T cell receptor (beta chain) sequence and its context. This sample is part of a study of CD8 T cells in Susac syndrome. Across the whole study: The Susac syndrome patients that were sequenced included five or six with active disease and roughly eight in remission.

The CDR3 runs 15 residues. The V and J ends lost 4 bases and 4 bases, in that order; junction bases with no gene match: 4. CDR1 and CDR2 from the germline V gene are SGHRS and YFSETQ. Random hexamers were used to reverse transcribe an amount of roughly 0.45 to 1 ug RNA. With immunoSEQ multiplex PCR, TCR beta CDR3 was amplified across 54 Vbeta and 13 Jbeta. TCRdb re-called the immunoSEQ multiplex PCR reads with MiXCR, one entry per CDR3 protein. Among under 200,000 distinct CDR3 sequences listed, 90% to 97% were seen once. The chain carries TRBV5-1 and TRBJ2-5; 13 bases match TRBD2. The specimen sequenced was CD4+ T cells from PBMCs. This clonotype originated in a human donor with Susac syndrome. The CDR3 DNA follows: TGCGCCAGCAGCCCGGGACTAGCGGGGAGAGAGACCCAGTACTTC. As protein: CASSPGLAGRETQYF.